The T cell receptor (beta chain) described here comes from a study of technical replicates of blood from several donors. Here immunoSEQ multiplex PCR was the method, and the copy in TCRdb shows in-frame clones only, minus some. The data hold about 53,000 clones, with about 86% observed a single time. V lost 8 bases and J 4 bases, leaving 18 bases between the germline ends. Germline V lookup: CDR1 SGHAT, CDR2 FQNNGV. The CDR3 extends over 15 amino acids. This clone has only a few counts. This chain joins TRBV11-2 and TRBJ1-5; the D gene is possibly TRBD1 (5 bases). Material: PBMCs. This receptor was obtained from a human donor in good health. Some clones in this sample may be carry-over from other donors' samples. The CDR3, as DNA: TGTGCCAGCGCGGGGGGGGTAGAACGGAATCAGCCCCAGCATTTT. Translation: CASAGGVERNQPQHF.